This is a list of T cell receptor beta chains from one sample in a study of blood T cell repertoires in COVID-19. Profiling relied on immunoSEQ multiplex PCR, and the TCRdb table lists in-frame clones only, not all of them. The table shows about 110,000 clones, with 65% to 80% occurring only once. Material: peripheral blood. The source is a man between 70 and 80 years old with acute or convalescent COVID-19. The CDR3 runs from the conserved cysteine through the conserved F or W. Fields, in order: J gene, clone size, V gene, D gene, CDR3 protein, CDR3 DNA. A D gene is named only where the DNA matches it firmly. Clone size is stated in some rows and not others, as once, few, many or a class when expanded.

TRBJ1-5 - TRBV5-1 - CASSRSGGAEQPQHF TGCGCCAGCAGCCGGTCGGGGGGCGCGGAGCAGCCCCAGCATTTT
TRBJ1-2 - TRBV18 - CASSPSGQSGYTF TGTGCCAGCTCACCCTCTGGACAAAGCGGCTACACCTTC
TRBJ2-1 - TRBV19 - CASSIQGGPNEQFF TGTGCCAGTAGTATACAAGGGGGTCCGAATGAGCAGTTCTTC
TRBJ2-2 - TRBV6-5 - CASSYQGQILTGELFF TGTGCCAGCAGTTACCAAGGACAGATTCTAACCGGGGAGCTGTTTTTT
TRBJ1-2 few TRBV3-1/TRBV3-2 - CASSQGPNYGYTF TGTGCCAGCAGCCAGGGGCCTAACTATGGCTACACCTTC
TRBJ2-2 - TRBV5-6 TRBD1 CASSAGLDRSDTGELFF TGTGCCAGCAGCGCGGGCCTGGACAGGAGCGACACCGGGGAGCTGTTTTTT
TRBJ1-5 - TRBV7-9 - CASSPEGGPQHF TGTGCCAGCAGCCCAGAAGGCGGACCCCAGCATTTT
TRBJ2-7 - TRBV6-5 - CASSIPTVNYEQYF TGTGCCAGCAGTATCCCGACAGTAAACTACGAGCAGTACTTC
TRBJ1-4 - TRBV19 - CASSRGGVNEKLFF TGTGCCAGTAGCCGCGGCGGAGTTAATGAAAAACTGTTTTTT
TRBJ1-2 - TRBV7-2 TRBD1 CASSSLTGSNGYTF TGTGCCAGCAGCTCCTTGACAGGGTCGAATGGCTACACCTTC
TRBJ1-3 - TRBV29-1 - CSVVHRTSGNTIYF TGCAGCGTTGTTCACAGAACCTCTGGAAACACCATATATTTT
TRBJ1-3 - TRBV18 - CASSPTVRVSGNTIYF TGTGCCAGCTCACCGACGGTCCGGGTCTCTGGAAACACCATATATTTT
TRBJ1-3 - TRBV9 - CASSVADQGDLENTIYF TGTGCCAGCAGCGTAGCCGATCAGGGCGACTTGGAAAACACCATATATTTT
TRBJ2-3 - TRBV5-1 - CASKYGGGTDTQYF TGCGCCAGCAAATACGGAGGGGGCACAGATACGCAGTATTTT
TRBJ1-2 - TRBV5-1 TRBD1 CASSSGQGAQGYTF TGCGCCAGCAGCTCGGGACAGGGGGCGCAGGGCTACACCTTC
TRBJ1-2 - TRBV5-1 - CASSLGERYGYTF TGCGCCAGCAGCTTGGGTGAGCGTTATGGCTACACCTTC
TRBJ1-2 - TRBV6-4 - CASSVGLNYGYTF TGTGCCAGCAGTGTTGGGCTTAACTATGGCTACACCTTC
TRBJ2-5 - TRBV10-3 TRBD1 CAISPGTGKKVQETQYF TGTGCCATCAGCCCCGGGACAGGGAAGAAGGTTCAAGAGACCCAGTACTTC
TRBJ1-1 - TRBV7-2 - CASSTGTVRSTEAFF TGTGCCAGCAGCACAGGGACCGTGAGGTCGACTGAAGCTTTCTTT
TRBJ1-2 - TRBV5-4 - CASSLPPGQTDGYTF TGTGCCAGCAGCTTGCCTCCAGGACAGACTGATGGCTACACCTTC
TRBJ1-5 - TRBV10-3 - CAISAAGDSNQPQHF TGTGCCATCAGTGCGGCGGGAGATAGCAATCAGCCCCAGCATTTT
TRBJ1-5 - TRBV19 - CASSIGEFQVQPQHF TGTGCCAGTAGTATCGGGGAGTTTCAAGTTCAGCCCCAGCATTTT
TRBJ2-7 - TRBV6-5 TRBD1 CASSYHETGGFYEQYF TGTGCCAGCAGTTACCACGAGACAGGGGGCTTCTACGAGCAGTACTTC
TRBJ2-1 - TRBV7-9 TRBD2 CASSSTSGGPNEQFF TGTGCCAGCAGCTCGACTAGCGGGGGCCCAAATGAGCAGTTCTTC
TRBJ1-1 once TRBV6-4 - CASSEQGSTEAFF TGTGCCAGCAGTGAACAGGGAAGTACTGAAGCTTTCTTT
TRBJ1-1 few TRBV7-8 TRBD1 CASSGRQGYTEAFF TGTGCCAGCAGCGGTAGACAGGGGTACACTGAAGCTTTCTTT
TRBJ1-4 - TRBV18 - CASSLTGTNEKLFF TGTGCCAGCTCACTAACAGGGACTAATGAAAAACTGTTTTTT
TRBJ2-7 - TRBV4-2 - CASSQDERSYEQYF TGTGCCAGCAGCCAAGATGAGCGGAGCTACGAGCAGTACTTC
TRBJ2-2 - TRBV18 TRBD2 CASSALAGANTGELFF TGTGCCAGCTCAGCCTTAGCGGGGGCGAACACCGGGGAGCTGTTTTTT
TRBJ1-5 many TRBV9 - CASSVYSGGFNQPQHF TGTGCCAGCAGCGTTTATTCCGGGGGATTCAATCAGCCCCAGCATTTT
TRBJ1-5 - TRBV6-4 - CASSDSSGTPQHF TGTGCCAGCAGTGACTCATCAGGTACGCCCCAGCATTTT
TRBJ2-3 - TRBV12-5 - CASGNSQTSTDTQYF TGTGCTAGTGGAAACAGCCAAACTAGCACAGATACGCAGTATTTT
TRBJ1-1 - TRBV6-5 TRBD1 CACSGTGRTEAFF TGTGCCTGTTCCGGGACAGGACGCACTGAAGCTTTCTTT
TRBJ2-5 - TRBV6-5 TRBD2 CASIPTSGGETQYF TGTGCCAGCATTCCGACTAGCGGGGGTGAGACCCAGTACTTC
TRBJ1-1 - TRBV5-5 - CASSFVENLEAFF TGTGCCAGCAGCTTTGTGGAGAATCTTGAAGCTTTCTTT
TRBJ2-1 once TRBV27 TRBD1 CASSPMNRGAEQFF TGTGCCAGCAGTCCTATGAACAGGGGGGCTGAGCAGTTCTTC
TRBJ1-1 - TRBV29-1 - CSVGAKRGAFF TGCAGCGTTGGGGCAAAACGGGGAGCTTTCTTT
TRBJ2-3 once TRBV3-1/TRBV3-2 TRBD2 CASSQDGLAGPTDTQYF TGTGCCAGCAGCCAAGACGGCCTAGCGGGACCCACAGATACGCAGTATTTT
TRBJ1-1 - TRBV29-1 TRBD1 CSVGTGQNTEAFF TGCAGCGTGGGGACAGGGCAGAACACTGAAGCTTTCTTT
TRBJ1-2 - TRBV2 TRBD1 CASSRDRSSEGYTF TGTGCCAGCAGTCGGGACAGAAGCTCGGAGGGCTACACCTTC
TRBJ1-2 - TRBV2 - CASSPDASSGYTF TGTGCCAGCAGTCCCGACGCTAGCTCTGGCTACACCTTC
TRBJ1-2 - TRBV3-1/TRBV3-2 - CASSNGQPNGGYTF TGTGCCAGCAGCAATGGACAGCCCAATGGGGGCTACACCTTC
TRBJ1-3 - TRBV12-5 - CASGLVGMGNTIYF TGTGCTAGTGGTTTGGTTGGCATGGGAAACACCATATATTTT
TRBJ1-2 few TRBV5-8 - CASSRVEGYGYTF TGTGCCAGCAGCAGGGTTGAGGGCTATGGCTACACCTTC
TRBJ1-1 - TRBV6-2/TRBV6-3 - CASSRLDTEAFF TGTGCCAGCAGCCGACTTGATACTGAAGCTTTCTTT
TRBJ2-7 many TRBV19 - CASSAEDGYEQYF TGTGCCAGTAGTGCGGAGGACGGCTACGAGCAGTACTTC
TRBJ2-1 - TRBV5-1 TRBD2 CASSLGGGGSYNEQFF TGCGCCAGCAGCTTGGGTGGCGGGGGGTCCTACAATGAGCAGTTCTTC
TRBJ2-4 - TRBV27 - CASSFGLLSLAKNIQYF TGTGCCAGCAGTTTTGGCCTTCTCTCCCTAGCCAAAAACATTCAGTACTTC
TRBJ2-3 - TRBV3-1/TRBV3-2 TRBD1 CASSQPRPGTGASTDTQYF TGTGCCAGCAGCCAACCTCGTCCCGGGACAGGCGCTAGCACAGATACGCAGTATTTT
TRBJ2-7 - TRBV12-3/TRBV12-4 TRBD1 CASSDRGEDEQYF TGTGCCAGCAGCGACAGGGGAGAAGACGAGCAGTACTTC
TRBJ1-3 once TRBV18 - CASSLSSGETGNTIYF TGTGCCAGCTCACTTTCGTCAGGGGAAACTGGAAACACCATATATTTT
TRBJ2-7 - TRBV27 - CASSLLLFGLPHEQYF TGTGCCAGCAGTTTATTGTTGTTCGGTCTTCCCCACGAGCAGTACTTC
TRBJ2-3 - TRBV5-6 TRBD2 CASSLGGGEDTQYF TGTGCCAGTAGCTTGGGCGGGGGGGAAGATACGCAGTATTTT
TRBJ2-3 - TRBV7-3 - CASSLPSDTQYF TGTGCCAGCAGCTTACCTTCGGATACGCAGTATTTT
TRBJ2-7 - TRBV5-1 - CASRTDSSYEQYF TGCGCCAGCAGGACAGATAGCTCCTACGAGCAGTACTTC
TRBJ1-2 - TRBV3-1/TRBV3-2 - CASSRGQVYGYTF TGTGCCAGCAGCCGTGGGCAGGTCTATGGCTACACCTTC
TRBJ1-3 - TRBV7-8 - CASSRPTGGSGNTIYF TGTGCCAGCAGCCGCCCGACGGGGGGCTCTGGAAACACCATATATTTT